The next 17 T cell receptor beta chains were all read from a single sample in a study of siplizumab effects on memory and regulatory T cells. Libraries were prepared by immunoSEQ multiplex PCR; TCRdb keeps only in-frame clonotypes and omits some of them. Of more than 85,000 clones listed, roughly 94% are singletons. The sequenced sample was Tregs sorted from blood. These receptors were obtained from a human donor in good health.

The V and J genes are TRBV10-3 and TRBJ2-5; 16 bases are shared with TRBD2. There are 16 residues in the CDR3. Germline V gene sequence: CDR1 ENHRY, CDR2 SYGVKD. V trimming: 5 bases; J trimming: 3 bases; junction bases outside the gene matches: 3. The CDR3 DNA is TGTGCCATCAGTATGGGACTAGCGGGAGGGGAAGAGACCCAGTACTTC. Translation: CAISMGLAGGEETQYF.

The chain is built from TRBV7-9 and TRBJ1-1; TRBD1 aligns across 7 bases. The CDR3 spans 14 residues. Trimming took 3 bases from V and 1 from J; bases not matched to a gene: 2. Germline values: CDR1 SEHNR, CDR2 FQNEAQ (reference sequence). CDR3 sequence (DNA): TGTGCCAGCAGCTTCCAGGGGGGGAACACTGAAGCTTTCTTT. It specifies CASSFQGGNTEAFF.

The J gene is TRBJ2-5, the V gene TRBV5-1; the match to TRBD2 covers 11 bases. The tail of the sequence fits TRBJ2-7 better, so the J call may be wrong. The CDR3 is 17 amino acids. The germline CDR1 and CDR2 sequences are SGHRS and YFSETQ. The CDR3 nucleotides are TGCGCCAGCAGCTTGGATAGCCTAGCGGGAGGATTCTACGAGCAGTACTTC. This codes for CASSLDSLAGGFYEQYF.

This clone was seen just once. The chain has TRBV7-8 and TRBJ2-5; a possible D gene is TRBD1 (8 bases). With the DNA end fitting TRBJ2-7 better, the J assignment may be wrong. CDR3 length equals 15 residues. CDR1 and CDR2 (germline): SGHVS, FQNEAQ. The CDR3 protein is CASSLSTGGGYEQYF. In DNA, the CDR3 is TGTGCCAGCAGCTTAAGCACAGGGGGGGGCTACGAGCAGTACTTC.

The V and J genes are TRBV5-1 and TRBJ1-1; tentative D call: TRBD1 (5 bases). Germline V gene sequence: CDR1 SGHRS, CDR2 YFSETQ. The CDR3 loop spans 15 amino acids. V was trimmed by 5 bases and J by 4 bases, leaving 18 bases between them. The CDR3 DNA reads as TGCGCCAGCAGACACTCATCGACAGAACTCACTGAAGCTTTCTTT. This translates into CASRHSSTELTEAFF.

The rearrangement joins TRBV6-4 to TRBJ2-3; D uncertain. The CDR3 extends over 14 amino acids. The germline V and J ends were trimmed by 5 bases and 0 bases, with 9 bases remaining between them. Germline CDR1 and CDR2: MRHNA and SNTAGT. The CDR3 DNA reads TGTGCCAGCAGTCCCGGGCTCAGCACAGATACGCAGTATTTT. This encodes CASSPGLSTDTQYF.

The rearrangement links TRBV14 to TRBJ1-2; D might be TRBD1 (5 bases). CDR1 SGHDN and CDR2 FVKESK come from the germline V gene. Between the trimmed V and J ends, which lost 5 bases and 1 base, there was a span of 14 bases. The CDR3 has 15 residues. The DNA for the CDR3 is TGTGCCAGCAGCGCCCGCTCGACAGTTAACTATGGCTACACCTTC. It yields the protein CASSARSTVNYGYTF.

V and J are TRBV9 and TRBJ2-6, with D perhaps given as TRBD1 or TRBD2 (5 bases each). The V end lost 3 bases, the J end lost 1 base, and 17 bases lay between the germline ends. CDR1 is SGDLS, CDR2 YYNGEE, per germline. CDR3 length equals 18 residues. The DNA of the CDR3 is TGTGCCAGCAGCGGAAAGGGGTATGGAGGTTCTGGGGCCAACGTCCTGACTTTC. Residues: CASSGKGYGGSGANVLTF.

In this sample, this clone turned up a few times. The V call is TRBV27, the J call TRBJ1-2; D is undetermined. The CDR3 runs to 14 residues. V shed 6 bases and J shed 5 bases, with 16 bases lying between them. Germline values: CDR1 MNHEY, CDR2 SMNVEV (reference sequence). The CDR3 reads CASSYAGSGYGYTF. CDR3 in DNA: TGTGCCAGCAGCTACGCGGGGAGCGGGTATGGCTACACCTTC.

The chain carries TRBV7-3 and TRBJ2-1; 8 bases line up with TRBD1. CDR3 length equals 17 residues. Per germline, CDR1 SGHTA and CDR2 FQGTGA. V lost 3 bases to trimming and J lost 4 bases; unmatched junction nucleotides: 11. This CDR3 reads CASSLGLDRAHYNEQFF. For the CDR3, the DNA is TGTGCCAGCAGCTTGGGGCTGGACAGGGCTCATTACAATGAGCAGTTCTTC.

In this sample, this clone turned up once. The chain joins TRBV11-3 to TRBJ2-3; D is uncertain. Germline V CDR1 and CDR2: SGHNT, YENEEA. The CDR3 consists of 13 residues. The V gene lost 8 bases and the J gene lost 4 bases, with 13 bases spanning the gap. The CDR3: CASAKGWADTQYF. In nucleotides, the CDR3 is TGTGCCAGCGCAAAAGGGTGGGCAGATACGCAGTATTTT.

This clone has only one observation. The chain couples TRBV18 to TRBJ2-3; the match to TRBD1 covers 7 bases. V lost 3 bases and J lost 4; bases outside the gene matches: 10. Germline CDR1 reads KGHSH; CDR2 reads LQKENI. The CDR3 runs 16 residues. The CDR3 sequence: CASSPKQGSFSDTQYF. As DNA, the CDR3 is TGTGCCAGCTCACCTAAACAGGGGAGCTTCTCAGATACGCAGTATTTT.

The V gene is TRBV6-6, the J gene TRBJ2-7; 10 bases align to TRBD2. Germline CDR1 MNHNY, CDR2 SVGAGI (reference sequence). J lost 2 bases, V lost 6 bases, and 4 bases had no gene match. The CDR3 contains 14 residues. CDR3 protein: CASSYLAGAYEQYF. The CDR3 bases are TGTGCCAGCAGCTACCTAGCGGGGGCCTACGAGCAGTACTTC.

The chain's CDR3 is CASQNRGSYEQYF. The CDR3, as DNA: TGTGCCAGTCAAAACAGGGGATCCTACGAGCAGTACTTC. This chain connects TRBV19 to TRBJ2-7; TRBD1 matches at 7 bases. Per the germline V gene, CDR1 is LNHDA and CDR2 is SQIVND (reference sequence). J was trimmed by 1 base and V by 8 bases; bases with no gene match: 5. This CDR3 is 13 amino acids long.

DNA of the CDR3: TGTGCCAGCAGTGGGGACAGAATTTCCTATGGCTACACCTTC. Protein: CASSGDRISYGYTF. The chain links TRBV6-1 to TRBJ1-2; the match to TRBD1 covers 7 bases. Losses at the gene ends were 4 bases for V and 4 bases for J; bases not matched to a gene: 6. The germline CDR1 and CDR2 sequences are MNHNS and SASEGT. CDR3 length equals 14 residues.

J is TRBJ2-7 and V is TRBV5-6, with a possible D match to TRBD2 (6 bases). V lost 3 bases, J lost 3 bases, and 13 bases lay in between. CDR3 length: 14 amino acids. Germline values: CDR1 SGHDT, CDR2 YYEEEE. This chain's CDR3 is CASSYTGGNYEQYF. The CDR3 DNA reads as TGTGCCAGCAGCTACACCGGGGGTAACTACGAGCAGTACTTC.

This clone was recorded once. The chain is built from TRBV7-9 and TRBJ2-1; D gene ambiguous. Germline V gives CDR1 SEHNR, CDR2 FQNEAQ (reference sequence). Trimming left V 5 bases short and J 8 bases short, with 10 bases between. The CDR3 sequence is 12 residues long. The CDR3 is CASSQPLDEQFF. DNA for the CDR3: TGTGCCAGCAGCCAACCACTGGATGAGCAGTTCTTC.